This TCR beta chain was recovered during a study of response to subunit inactivated influenza vaccine. General study points: With each seasonal influenza vaccination, the authors suggested, few new T cells are recruited.

This clonotype was counted between two and nine times. Its antigen is still unknown. TCRdb independently ran MiXCR on the RT-PCR reads; one entry per CDR3 protein. The table has roughly 570,000 distinct CDR3 sequences, 10% to 15% seen once; the top ten hold less than 15%. V was trimmed by 2 bases and J by 1 base, leaving 12 bases between them. Looked up from germline, CDR1 is SGHTA and CDR2 is FQGTGA. This CDR3 region has 15 residues. The chain has TRBV7-3 and TRBJ2-7; D not resolved. The starting material was PBMCs from blood, obtained roughly 45 days after vaccination. This TCR derives from a man aged 50 to 60 who received an inactivated influenza vaccine. CDR3 nucleotide sequence: TGTGCCAGCAGCTTAGGCGGACCTACATCCTACGAGCAGTACTTC. Its translation is CASSLGGPTSYEQYF. Full variable domain (rest looked up from reference TRBV7-3 and TRBJ2-7): GAGVSQTPSNKVTEKGKYVELRCDPISGHTALYWYRQSLGQGPEFLIYFQGTGAADDSGLPNDRFFAVRPEGSVSTLKIQRTERGDSAVYLCASSLGGPTSYEQYFGPGTRLTVT.